This TCR beta chain came from a study of T cell responses to AZD1222 COVID-19 vaccine. Findings and limits, study-wide: Mostly white British, mostly female donors; authors suggested clonal diversity may be underestimated. Repertoire collection took place solely once the T cell response had peaked.

As to this clone: Its antigen remains unknown.

Data came from immunoSEQ multiplex PCR; TCRdb stores just in-frame clones and leaves some out. The data show approximately 110,000 clones, approximately 90% seen once. The length of the CDR3 is 13 residues. CDR1 and CDR2 (germline): SGHNT, YENEEA. V shed 5 bases and J 8 bases; nucleotides not matched to a gene: 6. Here the sequenced sample was peripheral blood, taken 28 days after the second AZD1222 dose. This chain links TRBV11-3 with TRBJ2-3; TRBD2 aligns across 8 bases. The clonotype was recovered from an adult who received the AZD1222 COVID-19 vaccine. CDR3 DNA sequence: TGTGCCAGCAGCCCACACACTAGCGGTACGCAGTATTTT. Protein sequence: CASSPHTSGTQYF.